This T cell receptor beta chain was retrieved from a study of shared clonotypes between healthy human individuals (dated by TCRdb to about 2020). Turning to the overall study: Three men and two women, aged 18 to 49 years, made up the cohort. For each donor, CD4 naive and CD4 memory were each run on three plates, CD8 naive on two plates, and CD8 memory on one plate. Blood TCR repertoires of about five healthy adults were deeply sequenced to estimate repertoire size and the extent of clonotype sharing between individuals. Different laboratories and diverse techniques were used to prepare libraries and sequence TCR repertoires, to increase sequencing depth and limit assay-specific biases. Per donor, leukapheresis produced somewhere between about 0.94 and 9 billion PBMCs. What the study reported, not specific to this receptor: Compared with non-shared clonotypes, clonotypes shared by all four sorted-subset donors had higher generation probabilities. The genetic and exposure-history diversity represented was limited by the small number of donors. Pairwise subsampling indicated that sequencing depth was expected to affect the degree of clonotype sharing among donors. Naive subsets generally had larger estimated clonotype richness than memory subsets did. Sampling was limited to blood, and TCR repertoires in tissue likely differ from TCR repertoires in blood. Rarefaction of sorted-subset datasets indicated incomplete sequencing despite the large sequencing depth. Across four donors, approximately 5% of naive CD4, roughly 3.3% of naive CD8, 2.3% of memory CD4, and approximately 0.4% of memory CD8 clonotypes were shared.

CD8 naive samples were obtained by positive selection for CCR7 among CD45RO-negative cells, yielding a CD45RA+CCR7+ population from which TemRA cells were excluded. Healthy HIV-negative adults with no recently reported acute infections or vaccinations were included as donors. All donors were Caucasian adults living in Nashville, Tennessee, USA. Blood was collected by leukapheresis, and PBMCs were isolated by Ficoll-Histopaque density gradient centrifugation and then cryopreserved in liquid nitrogen vapor phase. Analytical flow cytometry was used to check the purity and quantity of every magnetically sorted T cell population. Each sorted fraction had its genomic DNA isolated and then quantified by UV absorbance on a Nanodrop 2000c. Using the deep immunoSEQ assay, TCR CDR3 regions were amplified from genomic DNA by multiplex PCR. For each cell subset, the extracted genomic DNA was distributed evenly across all wells of several immunoSEQ 96-well plates, and each plate served as one replicate. For sorted subsets, roughly 200 ng of genomic DNA, equivalent to around 30,000 T cell genomes, went into each replicate PCR. Purified libraries were quantified with a Qubit 3.0 fluorometer, sized on a Bioanalyzer 2100, and re-quantified with the KAPA Library Quantification kit. Every immunoSEQ 96-well plate was sequenced on a separate single-read 150-cycle Illumina NextSeq 550 flow cell. In the original analysis: The immunoSEQ output contained only junctional sequences without quality scores, so filtering could not match that applied to full-length reads. To assign V/J genes and CDR3, sequences were annotated against IMGT germline references using PyIR, a Python wrapper for IgBLAST v1.9. Reads were filtered out if the reads had weak V/J assignments (E-value above 1e-6), no CDR3, stop codons, out-of-frame junctions, or ambiguous translated residues. V3J clonotypes were defined by identical inferred V gene, J gene, and CDR3 amino acid sequence. Percentage overlap between repertoires was calculated by dividing the number of shared unique clonotypes by the size of the smaller repertoire. Three approaches were used to assess repertoire richness: RTK rarefaction, the Chao1 estimator, and Recon v2.1 estimates of unobserved clonotypes. OLGA was used to compute generation probabilities for all TCRbeta clonotypes that the gDNA method yielded from a handful of donors. TCRdb carries this immuneACCESS record with in-frame sequences only. Its versions omit some clonotypes, under half of them owing to an unresolved V gene in the studies checked, with the rest unexplained. V, J and clone size were drawn from that table, and D and trimming were deduced from the DNA. The sample yields some 2.1 million clones; 80% to 95% were counted once. Clones ranked in the top ten supply 1.5% to 2% of the sample.

Of note for this clone: The antigen it recognizes is unknown. Per-base qualities were not stored, and no clone one base away is much larger.

Sequencing used naive CD8+ T cells from PBMCs. The sample's cell subset or site, from its label and the paper: CD45RA+CCR7+. The TCR originated in a man aged 18 to 29 in good health. Some clones in this sample may be carry-over from other donors' samples.

The DNA sequence reads TGTGCCAGCAGTTACTCTGTAGAGGCGGATGAGCAGTTCTTC. Its product reads: CASSYSVEADEQFF. This sequence uses TRBV6-5 and TRBJ2-1; no D segment can be confidently identified. Looking up the germline V gene yields CDR1 MNHEY and CDR2 SVGAGI. The CDR3, cysteine through phenylalanine, is 14 amino acids long. The CDR3 DNA has 42 bases and is translated from base 1. At the junction V is shortened by 0 bases and J by 8 bases, with 11 bases in between.